The 2 T cell receptor beta chains below all came from one sample that was sequenced in a study of cytomegalovirus exposure and HLA in healthy donors. The PCR was carried out with 60 Vbeta primers and 13 Jbeta primers. Some clones are missing from TCRdb's copy, which holds only in-frame ones; the method was immunoSEQ multiplex PCR. The sample lists roughly 120,000 clones; 76% were seen once. The source material was PBMCs. The receptors were gathered from a man between 50 and 59 years old in good health and CMV-seronegative.

The gene calls are TRBV4-2 and TRBJ2-2; 8 bases line up with TRBD2. Trimming took 1 base from V and 6 from J; bases not matched to a gene: 10. Germline V lookup: CDR1 LGHNA, CDR2 YNFKEQ. CDR3 length: 17 residues. The CDR3 nucleotides read TGTGCCAGCAGCCAAGTGGTCGGGACTAGGGGCTCCGGGGAGCTGTTTTTT. Its translation: CASSQVVGTRGSGELFF.

About this clone: The same CDR3 arises from other DNA sequences in this sample as well. CDR3 amino acids: CASSLGTATNEKLFF. The CDR3 DNA is TGCGCCAGCAGCTTGGGTACTGCAACTAATGAAAAACTGTTTTTT. The chain uses TRBV5-1 and TRBJ1-4; D is undetermined. Germline V gene sequence: CDR1 SGHRS, CDR2 YFSETQ. The V end was cut by 0 bases, the J end by 0 bases, with 6 bases between. The CDR3 spans 15 residues.